The sequence of this TCR beta chain was determined in a study of untreated major depressive disorder. Each depressed patient was pairwise matched to a non-depressed control for sex, age, current smoking status and body mass index. Magnetic negative selection enriched CD4+ T cells from thawed PBMCs. Using immunoSEQ multiplex PCR, the repertoire was profiled, and TCRdb retains in-frame clones only, with some absent. The table includes approximately 20,000 clones, over 75% detected once. This clone came up once. This receptor was obtained from a woman aged 30 to 39 in good health. The sequencing input was CD4+ T cells from PBMCs.

The CDR3 here is CAWSVLGGRFGEQFF. CDR3 bases: TGTGCCTGGAGTGTACTTGGCGGGAGGTTCGGTGAGCAGTTCTTC. J is TRBJ2-1 and V is TRBV30, with 8 bases identical to TRBD2. The CDR3 has 15 amino acids. V was clipped by 0 bases and J by 9 bases; unmatched bases: 10. Germline V gene sequence: CDR1 GTSNPN, CDR2 SVGIG (reference sequence).